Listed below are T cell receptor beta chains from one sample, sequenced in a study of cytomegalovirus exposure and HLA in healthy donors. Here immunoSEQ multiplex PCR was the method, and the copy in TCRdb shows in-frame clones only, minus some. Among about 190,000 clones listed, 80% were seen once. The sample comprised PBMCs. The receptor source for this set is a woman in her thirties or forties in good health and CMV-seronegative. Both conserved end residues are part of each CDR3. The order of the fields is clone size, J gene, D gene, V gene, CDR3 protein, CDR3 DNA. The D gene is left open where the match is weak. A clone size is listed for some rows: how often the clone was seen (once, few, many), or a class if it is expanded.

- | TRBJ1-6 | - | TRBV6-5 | CASKGPNSPLHF | TGTGCCAGCAAGGGGCCTAATTCACCCCTCCACTTT
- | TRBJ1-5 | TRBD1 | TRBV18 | CASSPSWTGTQPQHF | TGTGCCAGCTCACCATCCTGGACAGGGACTCAGCCCCAGCATTTT
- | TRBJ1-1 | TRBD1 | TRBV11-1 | CASSPAQGAAEAFF | TGTGCCAGCAGCCCCGCACAGGGGGCGGCTGAAGCTTTCTTT
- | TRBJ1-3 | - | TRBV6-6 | CASSDRGFSGNTIYF | TGTGCCAGCAGTGATAGGGGTTTCTCTGGAAACACCATATATTTT
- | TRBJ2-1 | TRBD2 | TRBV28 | CASSQAGGAYNEQFF | TGTGCCAGCAGCCAAGCGGGGGGTGCCTACAATGAGCAGTTCTTC
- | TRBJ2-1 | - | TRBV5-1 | CASSLGRRDIYNEQFF | TGCGCCAGCAGCTTGGGGCGTCGGGACATATACAATGAGCAGTTCTTC
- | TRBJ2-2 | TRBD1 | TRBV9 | CASSVAPTGVTGELFF | TGTGCCAGCAGCGTGGCTCCGACAGGGGTAACCGGGGAGCTGTTTTTT
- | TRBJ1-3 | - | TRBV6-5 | CASSYGRGGSGNTIYF | TGTGCCAGCAGTTACGGACGAGGGGGCTCTGGAAACACCATATATTTT
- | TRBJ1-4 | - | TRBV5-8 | CASSLGHLNEKLFF | TGTGCCAGCAGCTTGGGGCACCTTAATGAAAAACTGTTTTTT
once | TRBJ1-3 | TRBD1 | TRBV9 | CASSASDRGSGNTIYF | TGTGCCAGCAGCGCAAGCGACAGGGGCTCTGGAAACACCATATATTTT
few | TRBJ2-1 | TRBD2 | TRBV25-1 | CASSGGGLARNNEQFF | TGTGCCAGCAGTGGCGGGGGACTAGCGAGAAACAATGAGCAGTTCTTC
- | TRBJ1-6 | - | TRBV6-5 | CASSYFKGHQNSPLHF | TGTGCCAGCAGTTACTTCAAGGGACACCAGAATTCACCCCTCCACTTT
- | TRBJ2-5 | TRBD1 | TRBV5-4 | CASRDRAGGFETQYF | TGTGCCAGCAGAGATAGGGCAGGGGGCTTCGAGACCCAGTACTTC
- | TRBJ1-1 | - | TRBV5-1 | CASSPEGVEAFF | TGCGCCAGCAGCCCCGAGGGGGTCGAAGCTTTCTTT
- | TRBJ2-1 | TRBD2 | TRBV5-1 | CASGRGSYNEQFF | TGCGCCAGCGGGAGGGGTTCCTACAATGAGCAGTTCTTC
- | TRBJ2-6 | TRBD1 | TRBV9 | CASSVDLPGQGAPGANVLTF | TGTGCCAGCAGCGTAGACCTACCGGGACAGGGGGCGCCTGGGGCCAACGTCCTGACTTTC
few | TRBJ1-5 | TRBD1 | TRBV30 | CAWSMGPGQRNQPQHF | TGTGCCTGGAGCATGGGACCGGGACAGCGCAATCAGCCCCAGCATTTT
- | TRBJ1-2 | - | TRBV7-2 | CASSLASGVEGGYTF | TGTGCCAGCAGCTTAGCGTCAGGGGTAGAGGGAGGCTACACCTTC
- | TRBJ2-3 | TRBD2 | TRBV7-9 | CASSLGLAGPFADTQYF | TGTGCCAGCAGCTTGGGACTAGCGGGCCCCTTTGCAGATACGCAGTATTTT
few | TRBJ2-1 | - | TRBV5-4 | CASSPTSIANEQFF | TGTGCCAGCAGCCCAACTAGTATCGCCAATGAGCAGTTCTTC
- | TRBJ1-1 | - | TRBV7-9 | CASSLAMTEAEAFF | TGTGCCAGCAGCTTAGCGATGACAGAGGCTGAAGCTTTCTTT
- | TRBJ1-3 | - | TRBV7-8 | CASSSTGSTTGNTIYF | TGTGCCAGCAGCTCAACAGGGTCCACTACTGGAAACACCATATATTTT
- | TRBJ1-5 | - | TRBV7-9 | CASSLLENQPQHF | TGTGCCAGCAGCTTACTAGAAAATCAGCCCCAGCATTTT